The 9 T cell receptor beta chains below come from one sample, sequenced in a study of T-cell reconstitution after alpha-beta-depleted transplantation in children. Unique molecular identifiers were built into the TCRbeta library. MiXCR, applied by TCRdb to the PCR reads, yields one record per CDR3 protein. Of approximately 1,000,000 distinct CDR3 sequences listed, less than 30% were seen once; the top ten hold 28%. The sample here was PBMCs, mostly from graft donor cells, taken 360 days after TCRalphabeta/CD19-depleted stem cell transplant. These receptors were taken from a boy under two years old who had a stem cell transplant for SCID, so the T cells may come from the graft donor.

Remarks on this clonotype: An end of the junction does not agree with germline; a read error may underlie this. This chain connects TRBV30 to TRBJ2-1; TRBD2 matches 8 bases. CDR3 length equals 16 residues. The V gene's germline CDR1 is GTSNPN and CDR2 SVGIG (reference sequence). The CDR3 nucleotides read TGTGGCTGGAGTGTATCGATCCTAGCGGGCGACAATGAGCAGTTCTTC. Residues: CGWSVSILAGDNEQFF.

V is TRBV6-1 and J is TRBJ2-1, with a weak D call TRBD1 (7 bases). With 5 bases removed from V and 0 bases from J, the gap between germline ends came to 11 bases. This CDR3 spans 15 amino acids. Germline values: CDR1 MNHNS, CDR2 SASEGT. The CDR3, as DNA: TGTGCCAGCAGTCAGGGGGGTCTCTCCTACAATGAGCAGTTCTTC. This gives the protein CASSQGGLSYNEQFF.

This clonotype turned up a few times. The chain uses TRBV9 and TRBJ2-7, with D possibly being TRBD2 (6 bases). The germline CDR1 and CDR2 sequences are SGDLS and YYNGEE. Trimming shortened V by 4 bases and J by 0 bases, and 17 bases separated the two germline ends. This CDR3 is built from 16 residues. CDR3 bases: TGTGCCAGCAGCCCGACCCCTAGCGAGAACTCCTACGAGCAGTACTTC. Amino acids: CASSPTPSENSYEQYF. Full variable domain (rest looked up from reference TRBV9 and TRBJ2-7): DSGVTQTPKHLITATGQRVTLRCSPRSGDLSVYWYQQSLDQGLQFLIQYYNGEERAKGNILERFSAQQFPDLHSELNLSSLELGDSALYFCASSPTPSENSYEQYFGPGTRLTVT.

This rearrangement joins TRBV10-2 to TRBJ2-2, with no clear D. This CDR3 contains 14 residues. Trimming removed 11 bases at V and 6 bases at J, with 19 bases between. Germline values: CDR1 WSHSY, CDR2 SAAADI. Here the CDR3 reads CAVSHGSSAGELFF. The CDR3 DNA follows: TGCGCCGTCTCGCACGGATCGTCCGCCGGGGAGCTGTTTTTT.

The chain combines TRBV20-1 with TRBJ2-7, with 9 bases fitting TRBD1. Germline V gene data show CDR1 as DFQATT and CDR2 as SNEGSKA (reference sequence). The CDR3 is made up of 15 amino acids. Losses at the gene ends were 3 bases for V and 5 bases for J; bases not matched to a gene: 11. The CDR3 loop reads CSASPPGQGRDEQYF. The CDR3 DNA reads as TGCAGTGCTAGCCCACCGGGACAGGGTAGGGACGAGCAGTACTTC.

This clonotype was counted only a few times. The V gene is TRBV7-3, the J gene TRBJ1-1; D unresolved. The CDR3 runs 13 residues. Germline loops: CDR1 SGHTA, CDR2 FQGTGA. V was clipped by 1 base and J by 1 base, with 4 bases between them. In DNA form, the CDR3 reads TGTGCCAGCAGCTTAAACAAGAACACTGAAGCTTTCTTT. This sequence encodes CASSLNKNTEAFF.

This clonotype was counted between two and nine times. This rearrangement joins TRBV12-3 or TRBV12-4 to TRBJ2-2, with 8 bases fitting TRBD2. J was trimmed by 0 bases and V by 6 bases; bases with no gene match: 3. This CDR3 contains 15 residues. The DNA for the CDR3 is TGTGCCAGCAGGGGGACTAGAACGAACACCGGGGAGCTGTTTTTT. The encoded protein is CASRGTRTNTGELFF.

CDR3: CATMDRGGDNEQFF. The CDR3, as DNA: TGTGCCACCATGGACAGGGGCGGCGACAATGAGCAGTTCTTC. This sequence joins TRBV24-1 and TRBJ2-1, with 9 bases lining up with TRBD1. The CDR3 has 14 residues. Germline V gene data show CDR1 as KGHDR and CDR2 as SFDVKD. Trimming cost V 8 bases and J 5 bases; bases outside gene matches: 6.

This clonotype was counted a few times. The chain carries TRBV28 and TRBJ2-1; 10 nucleotides align to TRBD2. This CDR3 spans 17 amino acids. Trimming cost V 2 bases and J 7 bases; bases outside gene matches: 11. The germline V gene has CDR1 MDHEN and CDR2 SYDVKM. In nucleotides, the CDR3 is TGTGCCAGCAGTTTAGGAGCGGGGGGGCTTATAGGGAATGAGCAGTTCTTC. Its protein product is CASSLGAGGLIGNEQFF.